A single sample is the source of the 21 T cell receptor beta chains below, sequenced in a study of blood T cells in healthy people across ages. A sample-barcoded 5' primer and a J-beta primer mix were used in a second PCR of roughly 6 to 12 cycles. One entry per CDR3 protein, called by TCRdb with MiXCR from the 5' RACE reads. This sample has around 520,000 distinct CDR3 sequences, with about 28% found just once. These data were also filed under a second study, of T cells of mothers and their children.

The sample was blood. The receptors come from a boy under 10 years old in good health.

The chain employs TRBV6-5 and TRBJ2-2; 7 bases are shared with TRBD2. This CDR3 has 15 amino acids. V was clipped by 7 bases and J by 4 bases; unmatched bases: 9. Germline V gene sequence: CDR1 MNHEY, CDR2 SVGAGI. Here the CDR3 DNA reads TGTGCCAGCACCAATGGGAGGGATGGCACCGGGGAGCTGTTTTTT. This gives the protein CASTNGRDGTGELFF.

The V call is TRBV20-1, the J call TRBJ2-7, with TRBD2 matching 10 bases. Trimming removed 1 base from V and 1 base from J; junction bases left unmatched: 7. Germline values: CDR1 DFQATT, CDR2 SNEGSKA (reference sequence). The CDR3 is 16 amino acids. CDR3: CSARGSSGRGSYEQYF. The DNA of the CDR3 is TGCAGTGCTAGAGGGTCCAGCGGGAGGGGGTCCTACGAGCAGTACTTC.

This chain links TRBV4-1 with TRBJ2-7; 11 positions agree with TRBD2. V shed 1 base and J 2 bases; nucleotides not matched to a gene: 7. Germline CDR1 and CDR2: MGHRA and YSYEKL. The CDR3 runs 17 residues. The CDR3 sequence is CASSQGGLAEGAYEQYF. CDR3 coding DNA: TGCGCCAGCAGCCAAGGGGGACTAGCGGAGGGAGCCTACGAGCAGTACTTC.

This chain links TRBV3-1 with TRBJ1-4; 7 nucleotides agree with TRBD1. V shed 7 bases and J 4 bases; nucleotides not matched to a gene: 6. CDR1 and CDR2 (germline): LGHDT, YNNKEL (reference sequence). CDR3 length: 14 amino acids. CDR3 nucleotides: TGTGCCAGCACTCAGTCAGGGGGTAATGAAAAACTGTTTTTT. Its translation is CASTQSGGNEKLFF.

This clonotype was seen more than once but under ten times. This chain joins TRBV20-1 and TRBJ2-5; the D is unclear. Per germline, CDR1 DFQATT and CDR2 SNEGSKA (reference sequence). V lost 4 bases, J lost 2 bases, and 11 bases lay in between. There are 13 residues in the CDR3. CDR3 residues: CSATPTRQETQYF. The CDR3 DNA reads TGCAGTGCTACACCGACCAGACAAGAGACCCAGTACTTC.

This clonotype has a handful of counts. The chain uses TRBV20-1 and TRBJ1-6; possibly TRBD1 for D (5 bases). The CDR3 length is 16 residues. Trimming left V 6 bases short and J 6 bases short, with 21 bases between. CDR1 is DFQATT, CDR2 SNEGSKA, per germline (reference sequence). The CDR3 DNA reads TGCAGTGCCCAGAGGTCGGCAGGGCTCTCTAATTCACCCCTCCACTTT. It is translated as CSAQRSAGLSNSPLHF.

This clonotype showed up just a few times. The chain joins TRBV15 to TRBJ2-5; 11 bases line up with TRBD2. The better agreement between TRBJ2-7 and the DNA end casts doubt on the J call. Germline loops: CDR1 LNHNV, CDR2 YYDKDF (reference sequence). This CDR3 spans 23 amino acids. The CDR3 spells CATSSSRGQGSMTSGISSYEQYF. The CDR3 DNA reads TGTGCCACCAGCTCATCAAGGGGACAGGGATCTATGACTAGCGGGATAAGCTCCTACGAGCAGTACTTC.

The sample holds a few counts of this clonotype. This rearrangement joins TRBV9 to TRBJ1-2; possible D gene TRBD1, 5 bases. This CDR3 region has 14 residues. V dropped 4 bases and J dropped 6 bases, with 16 bases sitting between them. Germline V gene data show CDR1 as SGDLS and CDR2 as YYNGEE. The CDR3 sequence: CASSSHRDSDGYTF. CDR3 sequence (DNA): TGTGCCAGCAGCTCCCACCGGGACTCCGATGGCTACACCTTC.

This clonotype was seen only a few times. V usage is TRBV4-1 and J usage is TRBJ2-7; D perhaps matches TRBD2 (6 bases). The V gene lost 2 bases and the J gene lost 7 bases, with 18 bases spanning the gap. CDR1 is MGHRA, CDR2 YSYEKL, per germline. The CDR3 has 15 amino acids. In DNA, the CDR3 is TGCGCCAGCAGCCAACAAATCGGGACTGGATGGGAGCAGTACTTC. Translating gives CASSQQIGTGWEQYF.

Here the CDR3 DNA reads TGTGCCACCAGCAGAGAAAGATTCACTTTGAAGATTGACACTGAAGCTTTCTTT. Its translation: CATSRERFTLKIDTEAFF. The chain recombines TRBV15 with TRBJ1-1, with D unresolved. From germline, CDR1 is LNHNV and CDR2 YYDKDF (reference sequence). CDR3 length: 18 residues. V lost 0 bases to trimming and J lost 3 bases, with 20 bases between them.

The V gene is TRBV6-2 or TRBV6-3, the J gene TRBJ2-2; 7 bases line up with TRBD2. Germline-derived CDR1 and CDR2 are MNHEY and SVGEGT. This CDR3 region has 14 residues. The V and J ends lost 6 bases and 3 bases, in that order; junction bases with no gene match: 4. In DNA form, the CDR3 reads TGTGCCAGCAGGGTCCTAGCGGACACCGGGGAGCTGTTTTTT. Translated, it gives CASRVLADTGELFF.

This clonotype was recorded only once. This chain connects TRBV12-3 or TRBV12-4 to TRBJ2-7, with 7 bases aligning to TRBD2. V was clipped by 6 bases and J by 0 bases; unmatched bases: 5. The CDR3 loop spans 14 amino acids. CDR3 nucleotides: TGTGCCAGCAGAATGGGAGGGAGCTCCTACGAGCAGTACTTC. Translated: CASRMGGSSYEQYF.

This chain joins TRBV19 and TRBJ2-5, with D possibly being TRBD2 (5 bases). Trimming cost V 8 bases and J 2 bases, with 12 bases left between them. This CDR3 is 13 amino acids long. Looked up from germline, CDR1 is LNHDA and CDR2 is SQIVND (reference sequence). The CDR3 loop reads CASSRTPQETQYF. Here the CDR3 DNA reads TGTGCCAGTTCTAGGACTCCTCAAGAGACCCAGTACTTC.

V is TRBV3-1 and J is TRBJ1-2; the D is unclear. Germline V gene lookup returns CDR1 LGHDT and CDR2 YNNKEL (reference sequence). V lost 0 bases to trimming and J lost 4 bases, with 15 bases between them. This CDR3 has 16 amino acids. CDR3 bases: TGTGCCAGCAGCCAAGAAAGGCCCGAGGCGGCCTATGGCTACACCTTC. It codes for CASSQERPEAAYGYTF.

As concerns this clonotype: Germline and junction disagree at one end, which may indicate a read error. The genes are TRBV18 and TRBJ2-4; 11 nucleotides align to TRBD1. Germline loops: CDR1 KGHSH, CDR2 LQKENI. CDR3 length: 16 amino acids. DNA for the CDR3: TGCGCCAGCTCACCTTCGAGGACAGGGGGCTCGAACATTCAGTACTTC. Amino acid sequence: CASSPSRTGGSNIQYF.

The chain employs TRBV9 and TRBJ2-5; D unresolved. The end of the DNA aligns better with TRBJ2-7, so the J call may be wrong. Germline V lookup: CDR1 SGDLS, CDR2 YYNGEE. The length of the CDR3 is 14 residues. CDR3 nucleotide sequence: TGTGCCAGCAGCGTGAACCCCGACCACTACGAGCAGTACTTC. Amino acids: CASSVNPDHYEQYF.

A few counts support this clonotype. A much larger clone is a single base away; this may be a read error. This sequence joins TRBV10-3 and TRBJ2-5; no clear D gene. In germline, CDR1 is ENHRY, CDR2 SYGVKD. The CDR3 runs 16 residues. The CDR3 region has the DNA TGTGCCATCAGTGAGTCGACACGGAACCTCCAAGAGACCCAGTGCTTC. This sequence encodes CAISESTRNLQETQCF.

This clonotype was detected only a few times. This sequence joins TRBV7-9 and TRBJ1-6, with D unclear. Germline CDR1 is SEHNR and CDR2 is FQNEAQ (reference sequence). The CDR3 is made up of 15 amino acids. Trimming took 1 base from V and 8 from J, leaving 12 bases between them. In DNA, the CDR3 is TGTGCCAGCAGCTTAGTCGGTATTGGGGATTCACCCCTCCACTTT. Residues: CASSLVGIGDSPLHF.

The rearrangement joins TRBV9 to TRBJ2-2; 7 bases are a match to TRBD2. This CDR3 has 16 residues. The V gene end was trimmed by 2 bases and the J gene end by 4 bases; junction bases not matched to a gene: 8. Germline V gene data show CDR1 as SGDLS and CDR2 as YYNGEE. The CDR3 nucleotides are TGTGCCAGCAGCGTCTTCTTAGCGGGTGGCACCGGGGAGCTGTTTTTT. Encoded protein: CASSVFLAGGTGELFF.

V and J are TRBV12-3 or TRBV12-4 and TRBJ2-7, with 8 bases matching TRBD2. V trimming: 4 bases; J trimming: 5 bases; junction bases outside the gene matches: 4. This CDR3 spans 13 amino acids. CDR3 amino acids: CASSSGGLDEQYF. In DNA form, the CDR3 reads TGTGCCAGCAGTTCGGGAGGGCTGGACGAGCAGTACTTC.

This clonotype was detected ten times or more. The rearrangement joins TRBV19 to TRBJ1-2; D remains unclear. The CDR3 is 10 residues long. The germline V gene encodes CDR1 LNHDA and CDR2 SQIVND (reference sequence). V was shortened by 6 bases and J by 8 bases, with 7 bases between the two germline ends. CDR3 sequence: CASSGGGYTF. The CDR3 DNA follows: TGTGCCAGTAGCGGCGGAGGCTACACCTTC.